This TCR beta chain is drawn from a study of T cell responses to AZD1222 COVID-19 vaccine. Study outcomes and limitations: At study baseline, merely five or six AZD1222 recipients were seropositive. Nearly half of spike-specific TCRs reportedly target unmutated variant regions. Spike as a whole was targeted by vaccine-associated CD4 TCRs, dominant at 160-218 and 743-854. The donor cohort was predominantly white British with a female majority, and clonal diversity may have been underestimated.

CDR3 size: 16 residues. CDR1 is LGHNA, CDR2 YNFKEQ, per germline. Produced via immunoSEQ multiplex PCR; TCRdb's table is partial and in-frame only. The sample consists of 120,000 or so clones, about 90% of them appearing once. Comments on this clone: Its antigen is still unknown. Germline is not matched at one junction end, which may reflect a read error.

The chain combines TRBV4-2 with TRBJ2-7, with 14 bases identical to TRBD2. The receptor's source is an adult in good health. Sample: peripheral blood, taken on day 0 of MenACWY control vaccination. The CDR3 nucleotides are TGTGCCAGCAGCCAAGAGGGGACTAGCGGGAGCCACGAGCGGTACTTC. The encoded protein is CASSQEGTSGSHERYF.